This is a list of T cell receptor beta chains from one sample in a study of T-cell reconstitution after alpha-beta-depleted transplantation in children. TCRdb passed the PCR reads through MiXCR, listing each CDR3 protein once. The table lists more than 200,000 distinct CDR3 sequences, roughly a quarter of them singletons. Sequenced here: PBMCs, mostly from graft donor cells, sampled 360 days after TCRalphabeta/CD19-depleted stem cell transplant. The receptor source for this set is a female patient between 2 and 15 years old who had a stem cell transplant for congenital amegakaryocytic thrombocytopenia, so the T cells may come from the graft donor. Both conserved end residues are part of each CDR3.

TRBV9,CASSVGRSSGANVLTF
TRBV28,CASSSGQGPPAFF
TRBV7-6,CASSLVPGIQLPQHF
TRBV29-1,CSVWGTGSSYNEQFF
TRBV5-1,CASTVAGRGGREQFF
TRBV4-1,CASSTGGRGGRNTEAFF
TRBV30,CAWSVLGESEAFF
TRBV28,CASSLVAPTGVDTGELFF
TRBV20-1,CSARNHPAGTSSYEQYF
TRBV28,CASTSRRKWDQPQHF
TRBV12-3/TRBV12-4,CASSSAETSGRLYEQYF
TRBV12-3/TRBV12-4,CASSLVQGIGTQYF
TRBV12-3/TRBV12-4,CASSPQGPIYEQYF
TRBV12-3/TRBV12-4,CASSPPGQGIRKLFF
TRBV5-1,CASRKDYGGPGNTIYF
TRBV28,CASTGQGAAQETQYF
TRBV12-3/TRBV12-4,CASSHRAYYGYTF
TRBV5-1,CASSLMADSGNTIYF
TRBV30,CAWSVRLAATEQFF
TRBV6-2/TRBV6-3,CASSYSPSAFSGANVLTF
TRBV2,CAISDSHSNQPQHF
TRBV5-1,CASSLPGGRAEAFF
TRBV12-3/TRBV12-4,CASSPNPGLVPYEQYF
TRBV6-1,CASDRGKSSYNSPLHF
TRBV6-1,CASTQLEPQLNQPQHF
TRBV12-3/TRBV12-4,CASSFPGRTYGYTF
TRBV4-1,CASSQDWEQEKLFF
TRBV5-1,CASSRTGDDETQYF
TRBV15,CATSTTGGAGKLFF
TRBV2,CASIPDRMNTEAFF
TRBV5-1,CASSNDRSLYNEQFF
TRBV5-1,CASSLQTGTRAYEQYF
TRBV5-1,CASSLGPGSGNQPQHF
TRBV12-3/TRBV12-4,CASSLDFSGSIRDTQYF
TRBV4-3,CASSLSPTGYYEQYF
TRBV6-5,CASSYSTGKEQFF
TRBV20-1,CSARGALGDRGRLSYEQYF
TRBV4-1,CASSQGQGRFITEAFF
TRBV25-1,CASSDYIGQTYEQYF
TRBV6-5,CASSYPRQGAFYNEQFF
TRBV10-3,CAISEVVASASSYNEQFF
TRBV6-1,CASSGIVDTQYF
TRBV12-3/TRBV12-4,CASSHGVEEETQYF
TRBV6-1,CASSESYLEAFF
TRBV2,CASIPSLAGDYYEQYF
TRBV12-3/TRBV12-4,CASRHAGSTDTQYF
TRBV20-1,CSAREAASYEQYF
TRBV2,CASNLISTDTQYF